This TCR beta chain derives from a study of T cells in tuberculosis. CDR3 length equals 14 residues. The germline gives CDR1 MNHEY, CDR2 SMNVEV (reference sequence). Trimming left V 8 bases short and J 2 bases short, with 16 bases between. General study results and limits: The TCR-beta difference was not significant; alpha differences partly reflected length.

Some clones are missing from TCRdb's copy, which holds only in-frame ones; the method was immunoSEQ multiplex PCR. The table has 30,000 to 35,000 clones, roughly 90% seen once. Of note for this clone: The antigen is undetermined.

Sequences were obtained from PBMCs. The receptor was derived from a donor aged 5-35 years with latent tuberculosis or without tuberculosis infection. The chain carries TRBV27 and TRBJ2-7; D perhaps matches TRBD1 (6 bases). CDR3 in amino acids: CASGRQDQPYEQYF. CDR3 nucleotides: TGTGCCAGCGGGAGACAGGACCAACCCTACGAGCAGTACTTC.